This T cell receptor beta chain comes out of a study of shared clonotypes between healthy human individuals. Broader study findings: Across a handful of donors, naive CD4 shared 5% to 6%, naive CD8 around 4%, memory CD4 less than 2.5%, memory CD8 0.4% to 0.5%. Genetic and exposure-history diversity was limited by the few donors.

Trimming shortened V by 2 bases and J by 1 base, and 6 bases separated the two germline ends. The CDR3 length is 14 residues. Germline-derived CDR1 and CDR2 are MNHEY and SVGAGI. The protocol was immunoSEQ multiplex PCR, while the TCRdb copy is restricted to in-frame clones and leaves out a portion. The table shows some 600,000 clones, with approximately 96% occurring only once. The naive CD8 fraction comprised CD45RO-negative cells positively selected for CCR7 and excluded terminally differentiated effector memory CD45RA+ cells. To note about this clone: Antigen: not known.

The material sequenced was naive CD8+ T cells sorted from blood. The rearrangement uses TRBV6-5 and TRBJ2-1; maybe TRBD2 (5 bases). The receptor was isolated from a woman aged 25 to 39 in good health. Here the CDR3 DNA reads TGTGCCAGCAGTTACGAGCGGTCCTACAATGAGCAGTTCTTC. As protein: CASSYERSYNEQFF.